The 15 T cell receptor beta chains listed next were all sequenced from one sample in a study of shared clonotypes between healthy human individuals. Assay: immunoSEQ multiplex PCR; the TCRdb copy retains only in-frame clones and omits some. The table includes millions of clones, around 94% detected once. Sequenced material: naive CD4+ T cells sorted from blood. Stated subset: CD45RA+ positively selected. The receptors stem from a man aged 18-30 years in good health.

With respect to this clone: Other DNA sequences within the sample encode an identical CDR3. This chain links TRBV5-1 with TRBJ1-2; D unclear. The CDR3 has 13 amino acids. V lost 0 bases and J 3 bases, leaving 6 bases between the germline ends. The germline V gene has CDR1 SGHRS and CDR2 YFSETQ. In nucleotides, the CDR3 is TGCGCCAGCAGCTTGGGAGCGGACTATGGCTACACCTTC. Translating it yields CASSLGADYGYTF.

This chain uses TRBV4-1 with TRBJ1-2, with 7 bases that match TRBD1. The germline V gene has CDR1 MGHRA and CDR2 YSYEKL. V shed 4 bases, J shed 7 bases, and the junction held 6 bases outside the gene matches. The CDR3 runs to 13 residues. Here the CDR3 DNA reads TGCGCCAGCAGCCCAGGGGGTCTTGGTGGCTACACCTTC. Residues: CASSPGGLGGYTF.

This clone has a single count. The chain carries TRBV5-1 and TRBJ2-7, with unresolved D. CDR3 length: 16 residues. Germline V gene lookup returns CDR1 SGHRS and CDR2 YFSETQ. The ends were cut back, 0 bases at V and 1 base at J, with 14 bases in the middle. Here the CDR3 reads CASSLASAAISYEQYF. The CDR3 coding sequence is TGCGCCAGCAGCTTGGCCAGCGCGGCTATATCCTACGAGCAGTACTTC.

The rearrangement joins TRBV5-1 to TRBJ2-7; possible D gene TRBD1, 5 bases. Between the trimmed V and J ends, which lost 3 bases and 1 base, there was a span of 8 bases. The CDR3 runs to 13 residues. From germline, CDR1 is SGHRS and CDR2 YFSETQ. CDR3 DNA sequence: TGCGCCAGCAGCTCCCGACAGTCCTACGAGCAGTACTTC. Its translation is CASSSRQSYEQYF.

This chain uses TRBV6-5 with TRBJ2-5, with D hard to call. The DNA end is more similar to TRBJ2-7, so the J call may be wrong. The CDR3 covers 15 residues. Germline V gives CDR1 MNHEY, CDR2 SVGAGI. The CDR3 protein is CASSSLEGPYDEQYF. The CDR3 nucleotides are TGTGCCAGCAGCTCTCTAGAAGGGCCATACGACGAGCAGTACTTC.

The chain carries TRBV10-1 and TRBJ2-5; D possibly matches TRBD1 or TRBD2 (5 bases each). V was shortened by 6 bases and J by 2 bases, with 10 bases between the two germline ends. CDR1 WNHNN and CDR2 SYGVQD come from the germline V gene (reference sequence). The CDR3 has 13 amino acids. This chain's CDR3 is CASRRDGQETQYF. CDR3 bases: TGCGCCAGCAGGAGGGACGGACAAGAGACCCAGTACTTC.

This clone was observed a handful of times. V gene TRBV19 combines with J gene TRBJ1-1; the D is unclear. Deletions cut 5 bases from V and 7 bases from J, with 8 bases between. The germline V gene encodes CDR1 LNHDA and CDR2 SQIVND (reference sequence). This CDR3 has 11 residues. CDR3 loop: CASSFGLEAFF. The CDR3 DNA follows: TGTGCCAGTAGTTTTGGCCTTGAAGCTTTCTTT.

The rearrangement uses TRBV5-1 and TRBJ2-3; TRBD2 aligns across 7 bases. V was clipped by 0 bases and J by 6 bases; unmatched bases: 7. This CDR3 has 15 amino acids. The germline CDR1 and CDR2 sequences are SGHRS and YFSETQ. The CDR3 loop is CASSLAGRTGDTQYF. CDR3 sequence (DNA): TGCGCCAGCAGCTTGGCCGGGAGGACGGGGGATACGCAGTATTTT.

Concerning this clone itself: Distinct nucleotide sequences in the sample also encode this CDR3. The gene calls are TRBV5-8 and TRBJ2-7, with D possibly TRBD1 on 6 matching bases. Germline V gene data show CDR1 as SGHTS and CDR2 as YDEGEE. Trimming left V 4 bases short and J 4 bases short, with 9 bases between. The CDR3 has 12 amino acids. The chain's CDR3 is CASSLQGYEQYF. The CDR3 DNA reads TGTGCCAGCAGCCTACAGGGATACGAGCAGTACTTC.

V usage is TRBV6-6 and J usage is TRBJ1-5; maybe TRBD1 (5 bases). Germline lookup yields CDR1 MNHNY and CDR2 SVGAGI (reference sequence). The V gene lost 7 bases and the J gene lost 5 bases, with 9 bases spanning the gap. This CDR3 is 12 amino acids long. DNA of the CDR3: TGTGCCAGCAACGGGGGGGATCAGCCCCAGCATTTT. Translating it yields CASNGGDQPQHF.

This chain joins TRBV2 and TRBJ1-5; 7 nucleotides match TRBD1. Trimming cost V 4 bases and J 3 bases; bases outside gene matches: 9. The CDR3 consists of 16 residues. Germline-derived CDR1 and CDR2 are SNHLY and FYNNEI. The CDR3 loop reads CASSVGRGTNNQPQHF. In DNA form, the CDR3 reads TGTGCCAGCAGTGTGGGCAGGGGGACGAACAATCAGCCCCAGCATTTT.

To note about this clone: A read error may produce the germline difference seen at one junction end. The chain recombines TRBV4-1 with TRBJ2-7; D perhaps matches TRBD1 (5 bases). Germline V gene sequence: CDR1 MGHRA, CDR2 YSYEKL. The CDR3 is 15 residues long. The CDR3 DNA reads TGCGCCAGCAGGCAAGGGGTCCGTGGCTCCTACGAGCAGTACTTC. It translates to CASRQGVRGSYEQYF.

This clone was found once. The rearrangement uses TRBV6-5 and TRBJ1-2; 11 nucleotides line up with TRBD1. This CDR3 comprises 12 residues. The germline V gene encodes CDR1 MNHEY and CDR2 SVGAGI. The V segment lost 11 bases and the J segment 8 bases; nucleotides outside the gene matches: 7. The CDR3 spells CAALGQGEGYTF. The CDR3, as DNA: TGTGCCGCACTGGGACAGGGGGAGGGCTACACCTTC.

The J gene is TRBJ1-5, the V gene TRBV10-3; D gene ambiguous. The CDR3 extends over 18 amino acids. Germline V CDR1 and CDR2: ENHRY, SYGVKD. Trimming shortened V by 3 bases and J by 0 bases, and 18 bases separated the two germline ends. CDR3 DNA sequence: TGTGCCATCAGTGACTACCCGAAGACATCGTCTAGCAATCAGCCCCAGCATTTT. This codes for CAISDYPKTSSSNQPQHF.

CDR3 amino acids: CASSLPSPPDTQYF. DNA of the CDR3: TGCGCCAGCAGCCTCCCGTCACCCCCAGATACGCAGTATTTT. The J gene is TRBJ2-3, the V gene TRBV5-1, with no clear D. The V end lost 4 bases, the J end lost 4 bases, and 13 bases lay between the germline ends. Germline CDR1 reads SGHRS; CDR2 reads YFSETQ. This CDR3 is 14 amino acids long.